This TCR beta chain is drawn from a study of breast tumors, draining lymph nodes, adjacent tissues. Via MiXCR, TCRdb re-called the multiplex PCR reads, giving one row per CDR3 protein. This sample has approximately 100,000 distinct CDR3 sequences, with approximately 22% found just once. Breast cancer patients provided tissue from their axillary draining lymph nodes. The V gene's germline CDR1 is MDHEN and CDR2 SYDVKM. The CDR3 runs 14 residues. The V end lost 4 bases, the J end lost 3 bases, and 12 bases lay between the germline ends. This clonotype was observed at least ten times. The genes are TRBV28 and TRBJ1-2; a weak D match, TRBD1 (5 bases). This receptor was obtained from a female donor with breast cancer. Some clones in this sample may be carry-over from other donors' samples. The sample consisted of axillary lymph node tissue. The CDR3 loop is CASSSLWGDYGYTF. Written as DNA, the CDR3 is TGTGCCAGCAGTTCCCTGTGGGGCGACTATGGCTACACCTTC.